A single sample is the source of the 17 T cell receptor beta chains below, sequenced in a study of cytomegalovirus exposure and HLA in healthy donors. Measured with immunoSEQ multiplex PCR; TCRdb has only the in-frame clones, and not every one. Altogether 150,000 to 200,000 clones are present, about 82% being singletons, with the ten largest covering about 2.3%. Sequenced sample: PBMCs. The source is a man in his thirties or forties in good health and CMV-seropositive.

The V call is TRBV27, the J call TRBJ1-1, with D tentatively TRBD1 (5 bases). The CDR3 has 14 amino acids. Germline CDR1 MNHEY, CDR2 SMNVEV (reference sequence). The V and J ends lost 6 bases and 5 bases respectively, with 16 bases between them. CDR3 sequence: CASSDRSDRTEAFF. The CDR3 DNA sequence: TGTGCCAGCAGCGATCGGAGCGACAGAACTGAAGCTTTCTTT.

CDR3 sequence reads: CASSLSGGSGEKLFF. The CDR3 DNA is TGTGCCAGCAGCTTATCTGGGGGCTCGGGAGAAAAACTGTTTTTT. The J gene is TRBJ1-4, the V gene TRBV7-2; TRBD1 might be the D (6 bases). This CDR3 contains 15 residues. The germline CDR1 and CDR2 sequences are SGHTA and FQGNSA. V was trimmed by 2 bases and J by 8 bases, leaving 15 bases between them.

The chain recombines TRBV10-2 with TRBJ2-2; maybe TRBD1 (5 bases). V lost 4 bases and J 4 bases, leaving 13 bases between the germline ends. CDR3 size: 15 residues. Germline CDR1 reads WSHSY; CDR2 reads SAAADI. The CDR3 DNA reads TGCGCCAGCAGTGTGCTGGGGCGCGGCACCGGGGAGCTGTTTTTT. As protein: CASSVLGRGTGELFF.

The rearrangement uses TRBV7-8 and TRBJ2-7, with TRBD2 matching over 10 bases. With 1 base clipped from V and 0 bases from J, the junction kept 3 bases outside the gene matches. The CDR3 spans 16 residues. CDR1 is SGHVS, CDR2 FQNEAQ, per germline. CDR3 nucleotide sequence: TGTGCCAGCAGCTTAGTTTCTAGCGGGGGCTCCTACGAGCAGTACTTC. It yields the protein CASSLVSSGGSYEQYF.

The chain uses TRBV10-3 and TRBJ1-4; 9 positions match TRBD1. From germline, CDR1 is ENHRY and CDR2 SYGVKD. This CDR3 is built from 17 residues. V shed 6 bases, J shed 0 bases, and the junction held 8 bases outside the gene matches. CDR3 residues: CAIRAGTGYATNEKLFF. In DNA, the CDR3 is TGTGCCATCAGGGCCGGGACAGGGTATGCAACTAATGAAAAACTGTTTTTT.

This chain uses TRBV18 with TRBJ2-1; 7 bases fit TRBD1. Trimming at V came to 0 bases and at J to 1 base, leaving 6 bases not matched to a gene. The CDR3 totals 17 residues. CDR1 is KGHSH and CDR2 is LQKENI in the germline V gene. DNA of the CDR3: TGTGCCAGCTCACCACCGTCCGGGACAGTGTCCTACAATGAGCAGTTCTTC. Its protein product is CASSPPSGTVSYNEQFF.

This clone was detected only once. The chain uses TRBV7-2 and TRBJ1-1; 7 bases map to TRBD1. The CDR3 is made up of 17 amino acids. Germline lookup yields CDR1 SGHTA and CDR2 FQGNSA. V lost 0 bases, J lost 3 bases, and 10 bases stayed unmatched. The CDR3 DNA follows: TGTGCCAGCAGCTTAGCCGGGACAGATATTTCGTACACTGAAGCTTTCTTT. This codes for CASSLAGTDISYTEAFF.

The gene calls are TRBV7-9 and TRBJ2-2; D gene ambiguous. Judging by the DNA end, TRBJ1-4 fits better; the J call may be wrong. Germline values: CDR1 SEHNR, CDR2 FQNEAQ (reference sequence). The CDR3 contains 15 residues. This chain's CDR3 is CASSPGFGIERKLFF. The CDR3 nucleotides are TGTGCCAGCAGCCCTGGGTTCGGGATCGAAAGAAAACTGTTTTTT.

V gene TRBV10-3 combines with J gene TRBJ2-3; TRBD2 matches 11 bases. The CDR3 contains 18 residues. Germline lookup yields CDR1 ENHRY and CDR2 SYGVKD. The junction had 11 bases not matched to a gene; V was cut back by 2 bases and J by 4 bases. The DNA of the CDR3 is TGTGCCATCAGTGAGCCGGAATTGACTAGCGGGGACGCAGATACGCAGTATTTT. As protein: CAISEPELTSGDADTQYF.

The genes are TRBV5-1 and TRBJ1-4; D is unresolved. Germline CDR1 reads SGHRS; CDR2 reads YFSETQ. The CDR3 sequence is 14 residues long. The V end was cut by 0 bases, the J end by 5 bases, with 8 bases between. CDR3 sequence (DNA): TGCGCCAGCAGCTTGGCCCCAGAAAATGAAAAACTGTTTTTT. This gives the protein CASSLAPENEKLFF.

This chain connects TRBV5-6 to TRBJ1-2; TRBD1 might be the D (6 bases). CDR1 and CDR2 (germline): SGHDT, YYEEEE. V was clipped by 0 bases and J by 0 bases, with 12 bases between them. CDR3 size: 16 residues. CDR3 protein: CASSLGWGPANYGYTF. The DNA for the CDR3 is TGTGCCAGCAGCTTGGGCTGGGGGCCGGCTAACTATGGCTACACCTTC.

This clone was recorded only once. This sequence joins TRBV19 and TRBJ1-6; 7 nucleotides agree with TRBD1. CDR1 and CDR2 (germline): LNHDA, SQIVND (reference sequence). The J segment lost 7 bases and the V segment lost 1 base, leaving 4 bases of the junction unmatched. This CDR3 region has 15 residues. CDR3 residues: CASSIGGTANSPLHF. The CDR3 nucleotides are TGTGCCAGTAGTATAGGGGGGACAGCCAATTCACCCCTCCACTTT. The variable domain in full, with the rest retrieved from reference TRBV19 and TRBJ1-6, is DGGITQSPKYLFRKEGQNVTLSCEQNLNHDAMYWYRQDPGQGLRLIYYSQIVNDFQKGDIAEGYSVSREKKESFPLTVTSAQKNPTAFYLCASSIGGTANSPLHFGNGTRLTVT.

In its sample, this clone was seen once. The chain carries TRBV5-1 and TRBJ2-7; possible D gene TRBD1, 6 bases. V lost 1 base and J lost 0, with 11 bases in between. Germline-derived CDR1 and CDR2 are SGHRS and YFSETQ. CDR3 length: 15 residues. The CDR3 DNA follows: TGCGCCAGCAGCTTGTCCGGGACACCCTCCTACGAGCAGTACTTC. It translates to CASSLSGTPSYEQYF.

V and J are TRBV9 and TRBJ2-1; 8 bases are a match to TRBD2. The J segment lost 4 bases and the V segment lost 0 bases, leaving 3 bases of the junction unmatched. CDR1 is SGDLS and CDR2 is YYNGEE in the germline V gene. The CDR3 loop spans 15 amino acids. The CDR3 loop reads CASSVETSGYNEQFF. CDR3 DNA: TGTGCCAGCAGCGTAGAAACTAGCGGTTACAATGAGCAGTTCTTC.

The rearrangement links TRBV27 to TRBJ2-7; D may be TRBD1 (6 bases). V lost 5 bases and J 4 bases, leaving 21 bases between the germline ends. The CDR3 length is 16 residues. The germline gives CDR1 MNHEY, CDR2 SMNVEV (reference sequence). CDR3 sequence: CASSRQDSTEKYEQYF. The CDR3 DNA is TGTGCCAGCAGTCGCCAGGACAGCACCGAAAAATACGAGCAGTACTTC.

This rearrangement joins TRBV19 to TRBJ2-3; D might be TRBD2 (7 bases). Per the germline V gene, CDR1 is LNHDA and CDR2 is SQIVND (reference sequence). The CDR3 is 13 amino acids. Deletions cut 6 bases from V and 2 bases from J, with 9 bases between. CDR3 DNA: TGTGCCAGTAGCGGGGGGCCCACAGATACGCAGTATTTT. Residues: CASSGGPTDTQYF.

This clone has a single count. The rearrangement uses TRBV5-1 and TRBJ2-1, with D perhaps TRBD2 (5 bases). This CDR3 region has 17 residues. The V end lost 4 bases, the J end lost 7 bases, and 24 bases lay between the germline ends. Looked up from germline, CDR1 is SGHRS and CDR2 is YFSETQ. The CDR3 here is CASSRGLSLVTNNEQFF. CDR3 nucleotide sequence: TGCGCCAGCAGCCGAGGTCTTTCACTAGTTACCAATAATGAGCAGTTCTTC.